The rows below give T cell receptor beta chains drawn from one sample of a study of graft-versus-host responses after intestinal transplantation. Profiling relied on immunoSEQ multiplex PCR, and the TCRdb table lists in-frame clones only, not all of them. This sample has just over 95,000 clones, with roughly 90% found just once. These receptors have no identified antigens. The input for sequencing was unstimulated CD4+ T cells sorted from spleen or lymph node cells, taken before intestinal transplant. These receptors all come from a human donor who received an intestinal transplant. Both conserved end residues are part of each CDR3. The D gene is left open where the match is weak.

TRBV6-6	TRBJ1-2	.	CASSDSGVGYTF	TGTGCCAGCAGCGATTCGGGGGTAGGCTACACCTTC
TRBV30	TRBJ1-1	.	CAWSAADIEAFF	TGTGCCTGGAGTGCCGCGGACATTGAAGCTTTCTTT
TRBV18	TRBJ1-5	.	CASSPGGAGQPQHF	TGTGCCAGCTCACCCGGGGGGGCTGGTCAGCCCCAGCATTTT
TRBV5-1	TRBJ2-7	.	CASSETGATRYEQYF	TGCGCCAGCAGCGAGACAGGAGCCACCCGCTACGAGCAGTACTTC
TRBV2	TRBJ1-2	.	CATSNRGASGYTF	TGTGCCACCTCAAATCGGGGGGCGAGTGGCTACACCTTC
TRBV14	TRBJ2-6	.	CASSHPRGLAGANVLTF	TGTGCCAGCAGCCACCCGAGAGGTTTGGCTGGGGCCAACGTCCTGACTTTC
TRBV18	TRBJ1-5	.	CASSPAGSNNQPQHF	TGTGCCAGCTCACCGGCGGGCAGCAACAATCAGCCCCAGCATTTT
TRBV7-3	TRBJ2-5	.	CASSFGGGSSETQYF	TGTGCCAGCAGCTTTGGGGGGGGCAGTTCAGAGACCCAGTACTTC
TRBV28	TRBJ2-7	TRBD1	CASRGTYRGRIYEQYF	TGTGCCAGCAGGGGGACCTACAGGGGGCGGATCTACGAGCAGTACTTC
TRBV5-1	TRBJ2-3	.	CASGWGLVGSDTQYF	TGCGCCAGCGGCTGGGGGCTAGTAGGATCAGATACGCAGTATTTT
TRBV6-1	TRBJ2-3	TRBD2	CASSQRTSGPDTQYF	TGTGCCAGCAGTCAACGGACTAGCGGTCCGGATACGCAGTATTTT
TRBV11-2	TRBJ2-2	.	CASSLGLTGELFF	TGTGCCAGCAGCTTAGGACTTACCGGGGAGCTGTTTTTT
TRBV5-1	TRBJ1-1	.	CASSSQAAVTNTEAFF	TGCGCCAGCAGCTCCCAGGCAGCGGTGACGAACACTGAAGCTTTCTTT
TRBV5-1	TRBJ2-3	TRBD2	CASSFGLAGVTTDTQYF	TGCGCCAGCAGCTTTGGACTAGCGGGAGTTACCACAGATACGCAGTATTTT
TRBV19	TRBJ1-3	.	CASSINRGNTIYF	TGTGCCAGTAGTATAAACAGAGGAAACACCATATATTTT
TRBV7-3	TRBJ2-5	TRBD1	CASSFTGGGETQYF	TGTGCCAGCAGTTTTACAGGGGGCGGAGAGACCCAGTACTTC
TRBV5-6	TRBJ1-1	.	CASILGPQGNTEAFF	TGTGCCAGCATCCTCGGGCCCCAGGGTAACACTGAAGCTTTCTTT
TRBV9	TRBJ1-1	.	CASSPSTGNTEAFF	TGTGCCAGCAGCCCCTCGACAGGGAACACTGAAGCTTTCTTT
TRBV7-3	TRBJ2-1	.	CASSLYPSSYNEQFF	TGTGCCAGCAGCTTATACCCGAGCTCCTACAATGAGCAGTTCTTC
TRBV21-1	TRBJ2-1	.	CASSTGVRRVGPGFGGDNEQFF	TGTGCCAGCTCGACAGGGGTAAGAAGGGTAGGTCCAGGATTCGGAGGCGACAATGAGCAGTTCTTC
TRBV6-5	TRBJ1-3	.	CASSYGNSGNTIYF	TGTGCCAGCAGTTATGGCAACTCTGGAAACACCATATATTTT
TRBV7-2	TRBJ1-1	.	CASTEWVGRNTEAFF	TGTGCCAGCACAGAGTGGGTAGGGAGGAACACTGAAGCTTTCTTT
TRBV18	TRBJ1-4	TRBD1	CASSRDRGNEKLFF	TGTGCCAGCTCTCGCGACAGGGGGAATGAAAAACTGTTTTTT
TRBV9	TRBJ2-1	.	CASSVAPRPPNEQFF	TGTGCCAGCAGCGTAGCCCCGAGGCCCCCCAATGAGCAGTTCTTC
TRBV2	TRBJ1-4	TRBD1	CASRGQGEEKLFF	TGTGCCAGCAGGGGACAGGGTGAGGAAAAACTGTTTTTT
TRBV5-1	TRBJ2-5	.	CASSLRGQETQYF	TGCGCCAGCAGCCTCCGGGGGCAAGAGACCCAGTACTTC
TRBV7-7	TRBJ2-1	TRBD2	CASSPWGLVNEQFF	TGTGCCAGCAGCCCCTGGGGACTAGTGAATGAGCAGTTCTTC
TRBV5-1	TRBJ2-2	TRBD1	CASSLAGTGYTGELFF	TGCGCCAGCAGCTTGGCCGGGACAGGGTACACCGGGGAGCTGTTTTTT
TRBV6-1	TRBJ2-7	TRBD1	CASSPQGFNEQYF	TGTGCCAGCAGCCCACAGGGGTTCAACGAGCAGTACTTC